The 18 T cell receptor beta chains presented below share a single source sample, sequenced in a study of CD8+ T cells in alopecia areata. RNA was isolated and reverse transcribed to cDNA, the sequencing template. Produced via immunoSEQ multiplex PCR; TCRdb's table is partial and in-frame only. This sample carries 200,000 to 250,000 clones, 50% to 60% of them seen once, and the ten largest clones take roughly 0.47%. Sequences were derived from CD4+ T cells sorted from blood, sampled at week 0. These receptors all stem from a human donor with alopecia areata.

V and J are TRBV19 and TRBJ2-5; D is tentatively TRBD1 or TRBD2 (5 bases each). CDR3 size: 16 residues. The V and J ends lost 4 bases and 7 bases respectively, with 22 bases between them. Germline V lookup: CDR1 LNHDA, CDR2 SQIVND (reference sequence). DNA of the CDR3: TGTGCCAGTAGTAATGGGACCGCCGGACGGAGTGGGACCCAGTACTTC. Translated: CASSNGTAGRSGTQYF. Combining the CDR3 with reference TRBV19 and TRBJ2-5 gives the whole variable domain DGGITQSPKYLFRKEGQNVTLSCEQNLNHDAMYWYRQDPGQGLRLIYYSQIVNDFQKGDIAEGYSVSREKKESFPLTVTSAQKNPTAFYLCASSNGTAGRSGTQYFGPGTRLLVL.

This chain connects TRBV6-1 to TRBJ1-6; tentative D call: TRBD1 (6 bases). This CDR3 has 14 amino acids. V lost 4 bases and J lost 7, with 11 bases in between. Germline V gene data show CDR1 as MNHNS and CDR2 as SASEGT. The CDR3 DNA is TGTGCCAGCAGTGGTAGGACAGAGAATTCACCCCTCCACTTT. Translated: CASSGRTENSPLHF.

V and J are TRBV29-1 and TRBJ1-1, with D uncertain. The CDR3 extends over 14 amino acids. Germline CDR1 reads SQVTM; CDR2 reads ANQGSEA. V lost 4 bases, J lost 1 base, and 13 bases lay in between. In DNA form, the CDR3 reads TGCAGCGTTGTTGGTCTGCACTCGAACACTGAAGCTTTCTTT. Protein: CSVVGLHSNTEAFF.

V is TRBV5-1 and J is TRBJ2-7; 9 positions match TRBD2. The CDR3 is made up of 14 amino acids. From germline, CDR1 is SGHRS and CDR2 YFSETQ. Germline trimming cut 0 bases from V and 4 bases from J; bases unmatched to any gene: 2. The CDR3 DNA reads as TGCGCCAGCAGCTTGGGGACTAGCGTTTACGAGCAGTACTTC. This codes for CASSLGTSVYEQYF. Together with reference TRBV5-1 and TRBJ2-7, the CDR3 gives the full variable domain: KAGVTQTPRYLIKTRGQQVTLSCSPISGHRSVSWYQQTPGQGLQFLFEYFSETQRNKGNFPGRFSGRQFSNSRSEMNVSTLELGDSALYLCASSLGTSVYEQYFGPGTRLTVT.

This clone was observed a handful of times. The J gene is TRBJ2-2, the V gene TRBV5-1, with D perhaps matching TRBD1 or TRBD2 (5 bases each). CDR1 SGHRS and CDR2 YFSETQ come from the germline V gene. V was pared by 0 bases and J by 2 bases, with 11 bases between. The CDR3 loop spans 16 amino acids. The CDR3 region is CASSLAVGVNTGELFF. The CDR3 coding sequence is TGCGCCAGCAGCTTGGCTGTGGGGGTAAACACCGGGGAGCTGTTTTTT.

Note on this clone: The same CDR3 also results from other DNA sequences found in this sample. V and J are TRBV30 and TRBJ1-5; D not resolved. The CDR3 has 13 residues. The germline CDR1 and CDR2 sequences are GTSNPN and SVGIG (reference sequence). V was trimmed by 0 bases and J by 0 bases, leaving 3 bases between them. The DNA for the CDR3 is TGTGCCTGGAGTGTAGATAGCAATCAGCCCCAGCATTTT. Amino acid sequence: CAWSVDSNQPQHF.

This clone has only a few counts. This CDR3 is also generated by other DNA sequences in the sample. V and J are TRBV29-1 and TRBJ1-1, with D hard to call. CDR1 and CDR2 (germline): SQVTM, ANQGSEA. With 5 bases removed from V and 1 base from J, the gap between germline ends came to 5 bases. The CDR3 sequence is 11 residues long. Written as DNA, the CDR3 is TGCAGCGTTACGGGGAACACTGAAGCTTTCTTT. Translated: CSVTGNTEAFF.

DNA of the CDR3: TGTGCCAGCAGCTCCTATGGACAGGGGGGTAGCTATGGCTACACCTTC. The encoded protein is CASSSYGQGGSYGYTF. The V call is TRBV7-8, the J call TRBJ1-2, with 10 nucleotides matching TRBD1. V lost 4 bases, J lost 4 bases, and 9 bases stayed unmatched. Germline-derived CDR1 and CDR2 are SGHVS and FQNEAQ. The CDR3 spans 16 residues.

This clone appeared a few times. Here the CDR3 reads CASSHPGTQKETQYF. The CDR3 nucleotides are TGCGCCAGCAGTCACCCCGGGACACAGAAAGAGACCCAGTACTTC. V gene TRBV23-1 combines with J gene TRBJ2-5; TRBD1 might be the D (6 bases). TRBV23-1 is treated as an ORF (open reading frame) with a function not yet certain. The ends were cut back, 3 bases at V and 3 bases at J, with 14 bases in the middle. This CDR3 is built from 15 residues.

The chain carries TRBV7-9 and TRBJ2-7; D remains unclear. The germline V and J ends were trimmed by 5 bases and 1 base, with 12 bases remaining between them. The CDR3 loop spans 14 amino acids. Germline CDR1 is SEHNR and CDR2 is FQNEAQ (reference sequence). The CDR3: CASSLRLDSYEQYF. CDR3 nucleotide sequence: TGTGCCAGCAGCCTGCGGTTGGATTCCTACGAGCAGTACTTC.

This chain links TRBV23-1 with TRBJ2-5; possibly TRBD2 for D (5 bases). TRBV23-1 is identified as an open reading frame with a role that is uncertain. With 0 bases removed from V and 5 bases from J, the gap between germline ends came to 10 bases. This CDR3 is built from 14 residues. The CDR3 nucleotides read TGCGCCAGCAGTCAATCGCTTGGGGAGGAGACCCAGTACTTC. Protein: CASSQSLGEETQYF.

This clone has just a few counts. This chain links TRBV2 with TRBJ1-3, with unresolved D. Germline V gene data show CDR1 as SNHLY and CDR2 as FYNNEI. V lost 5 bases, J lost 0 bases, and 8 bases lay in between. There are 14 residues in the CDR3. The CDR3 loop reads CASSLLVSGNTIYF. CDR3 coding DNA: TGTGCCAGCAGTCTACTTGTCTCTGGAAACACCATATATTTT.

The rearrangement uses TRBV11-2 and TRBJ1-5, with D uncertain. V lost 0 bases and J 8 bases, leaving 14 bases between the germline ends. The germline gives CDR1 SGHAT, CDR2 FQNNGV. The CDR3 has 15 residues. Here the CDR3 DNA reads TGTGCCAGCAGCTTAGATATAGCGTTAGGGAAGCCCCAGCATTTT. Encoded protein: CASSLDIALGKPQHF.

This chain joins TRBV30 and TRBJ2-5, with D possibly TRBD1 on 6 matching bases. CDR1 and CDR2 from the germline V gene are GTSNPN and SVGIG (reference sequence). The V end lost 0 bases, the J end lost 6 bases, and 11 bases lay between the germline ends. The CDR3 length is 13 residues. This CDR3 reads CAWSVTGRKTQYF. The CDR3 DNA reads TGTGCCTGGAGTGTCACAGGGAGAAAGACCCAGTACTTC. The entire variable domain, with the rest obtained from reference TRBV30 and TRBJ2-5, is as follows: SQTIHQWPATLVQPVGSPLSLECTVEGTSNPNLYWYRQAAGRGLQLLFYSVGIGQISSEVPQNLSASRPQDRQFILSSKKLLLSDSGFYLCAWSVTGRKTQYFGPGTRLLVL.

In this sample, this clone turned up a few times. The CDR3 here is CASSKEGEKLFF. The CDR3 nucleotides are TGTGCCAGCAGCAAAGAAGGTGAAAAACTGTTTTTT. The chain recombines TRBV21-1 with TRBJ1-4. TRBV21-1 is deemed a pseudogene. This CDR3 comprises 12 residues.

This clone was recorded only once. The chain joins TRBV5-1 to TRBJ2-3; D is unclear. V gave up 2 bases and J gave up 7 bases, with 8 bases separating them. The CDR3 runs to 12 residues. CDR1 is SGHRS and CDR2 is YFSETQ in the germline V gene. This chain's CDR3 is CASSLDPYTQYF. Written as DNA, the CDR3 is TGCGCCAGCAGCTTAGACCCCTATACGCAGTATTTT. Full variable domain (missing parts from reference TRBV5-1 and TRBJ2-3): KAGVTQTPRYLIKTRGQQVTLSCSPISGHRSVSWYQQTPGQGLQFLFEYFSETQRNKGNFPGRFSGRQFSNSRSEMNVSTLELGDSALYLCASSLDPYTQYFGPGTRLTVL.

The chain joins TRBV27 to TRBJ2-2; D is ambiguous. V was clipped by 9 bases and J by 4 bases, with 12 bases between them. Looked up from germline, CDR1 is MNHEY and CDR2 is SMNVEV (reference sequence). CDR3 length: 13 amino acids. CDR3 sequence reads: CARPGPVTGELFF. The CDR3 coding sequence is TGTGCCAGACCCGGGCCCGTCACCGGGGAGCTGTTTTTT.

The rearrangement joins TRBV5-1 to TRBJ2-7; 7 positions agree with TRBD2. Germline V gene data show CDR1 as SGHRS and CDR2 as YFSETQ. The junction had 11 bases not matched to a gene; V was cut back by 7 bases and J by 7 bases. This CDR3 spans 13 amino acids. The CDR3 reads CASSGEGVEEQYF. The CDR3 DNA follows: TGCGCCAGCTCCGGGGAGGGAGTTGAAGAGCAGTACTTC.